The following is a TCR beta chain sequence with its context. The CDR3 totals 13 residues. Per the germline V gene, CDR1 is SGHTA and CDR2 is FQGNSA. Trimming shortened V by 3 bases and J by 2 bases, and 7 bases separated the two germline ends. This record belongs to a study of shared clonotypes between healthy human individuals. CD4+ cells underwent separation, giving CD45RA+ naive and CD45RA-negative memory subsets. Using immunoSEQ multiplex PCR, the repertoire was profiled, and TCRdb retains in-frame clones only, with some absent. The sample includes 2 million to 3 million clones, 93% of them seen just once.

This rearrangement joins TRBV7-2 to TRBJ2-5, with no clear D. The clonotype comes from a young man in good health. Some clones in this sample may be carry-over from other donors' samples. Sequenced input: naive CD4+ T cells from PBMCs. Subset denoted: CD45RA+ positively selected. Written as DNA, the CDR3 is TGTGCCAGCAGCTTCGGGCCTCAAGAGACCCAGTACTTC. It translates to CASSFGPQETQYF.